This entry features one T cell receptor (beta chain) sequence. Antigen: not known. The same CDR3 also results from other DNA sequences found in this sample. Profiling relied on immunoSEQ multiplex PCR, and the TCRdb table lists in-frame clones only, not all of them. The sample lists about 380,000 clones, 96% seen once, with 0.32% in the top ten. This sample stems from a study of shared clonotypes between healthy human individuals. Germline V gene lookup returns CDR1 SGHNT and CDR2 YYREEE (reference sequence). Trimming removed 0 bases at V and 0 bases at J, with 7 bases between. The CDR3 contains 15 residues. Study results and caveats: Estimated richness values were generally larger in naive subsets than in memory subsets. In a few donors, around 5% of naive CD4 clonotypes appeared in common. Rarefaction analysis demonstrated incomplete sorted-subset sequencing notwithstanding large depth.

The sequencing input was memory CD8+ T cells sorted from blood. Indicated subset: CD45RO+ cells pooled with CCR7-negative TemRA cells. This TCR was sampled from a man aged 25 to 45 in good health. The rearrangement joins TRBV5-4 to TRBJ2-1; D not certain. The CDR3 nucleotides are TGTGCCAGCAGCTTGGGCGGAAGCTCCTACAATGAGCAGTTCTTC. This translates into CASSLGGSSYNEQFF.